This T cell receptor beta chain was documented in a study of cytomegalovirus exposure and HLA in healthy donors. Broader study findings: One variant, a missense change in DCLRE1C, was linked in a later analysis to TCR beta V- and J-gene trimming. Owing to their indistinguishability, certain V segments, notably TRBV6-2 and TRBV6-3, were excluded.

The CDR3 covers 12 residues. Germline values: CDR1 SGDLS, CDR2 YYNGEE. Trimming pared 3 bases from V and 5 bases from J, leaving 7 bases between. To note about this clone: Its cognate antigen is unknown.

The PCR contained 60 Vbeta and 13 Jbeta primers. Profiling relied on immunoSEQ multiplex PCR, and the TCRdb table lists in-frame clones only, not all of them. The table has around 140,000 clones, approximately 80% seen once; the top ten hold 2% to 2.5%. This chain joins TRBV9 and TRBJ2-3; no clear D gene. The sequencing input was PBMCs. The receptor was isolated from a man between 50 and 59 years old in good health and CMV-seronegative. The CDR3 loop reads CASSGHGDTQYF. CDR3 DNA: TGTGCCAGCAGCGGACACGGAGATACGCAGTATTTT. The full variable domain, its missing parts supplied by reference TRBV9 and TRBJ2-3, is DSGVTQTPKHLITATGQRVTLRCSPRSGDLSVYWYQQSLDQGLQFLIQYYNGEERAKGNILERFSAQQFPDLHSELNLSSLELGDSALYFCASSGHGDTQYFGPGTRLTVL.